A selection of T cell receptor beta chains follows, all from one sample in a study of cytomegalovirus exposure and HLA in healthy donors. Using immunoSEQ multiplex PCR, the repertoire was profiled, and TCRdb retains in-frame clones only, with some absent. The data hold about 52,000 clones, with around 66% observed a single time. The sequenced material came from PBMCs. The receptors were sampled from a man in his late teens or twenties in good health and CMV-seronegative. CDR3s include the opening cysteine and the closing phenylalanine or tryptophan. The D gene is left open where the match is weak. For some rows the clone size is stated as once, few or many, or as a class when expanded; others skip it.

>-|-|TRBJ1-1|TRBV2|14
CASERLGGNTEAFF
TGTGCCAGCGAGCGGCTAGGGGGGAACACTGAAGCTTTCTTT
>TRBD1|once|TRBJ1-4|TRBV6-1|14
CASSRQGEDEKLFF
TGTGCCAGCAGTAGACAGGGGGAGGATGAAAAACTGTTTTTT
>-|once|TRBJ1-2|TRBV7-8|15
CASSSPDGFGYGYTF
TGTGCCAGCAGCTCACCTGATGGTTTCGGCTATGGCTACACCTTC
>-|-|TRBJ1-2|TRBV6-5|14
CASSYSRTAYGYTF
TGTGCCAGCAGTTACTCGAGGACAGCCTATGGCTACACCTTC
>TRBD1|-|TRBJ1-1|TRBV6-4|13
CASRDRENTEAFF
TGTGCCAGTCGGGACAGGGAGAACACTGAAGCTTTCTTT
>-|-|TRBJ2-1|TRBV29-1|16
CSVEGARSGSYNEQFF
TGCAGCGTTGAAGGGGCTCGGAGCGGCTCCTACAATGAGCAGTTCTTC
>TRBD1|few|TRBJ1-4|TRBV2|13
CASLGQGEEKLFF
TGTGCCAGCCTGGGACAGGGGGAAGAAAAACTGTTTTTT
>TRBD1|-|TRBJ1-1|TRBV6-5|15
CASSWGQTLNTEAFF
TGTGCCAGCAGTTGGGGACAGACCTTAAACACTGAAGCTTTCTTT
>-|-|TRBJ2-3|TRBV30|11
CAWSSADTQYF
TGTGCCTGGAGTTCTGCAGATACGCAGTATTTT
>-|-|TRBJ2-7|TRBV28|13
CASSPGLAFEQYF
TGTGCCAGCAGTCCTGGGCTAGCGTTCGAGCAGTACTTC
>-|-|TRBJ1-2|TRBV30|15
CAWSTHRVGPYGYTF
TGTGCCTGGAGTACTCACAGGGTGGGTCCCTATGGCTACACCTTC
>-|-|TRBJ2-7|TRBV6-5|13
CASSYSQGYEQYF
TGTGCCAGCAGTTACTCACAGGGCTACGAGCAGTACTTC
>-|-|TRBJ1-3|TRBV7-2|16
CASSLQGSASGNTIYF
TGTGCCAGCAGCTTACAGGGGAGTGCCTCTGGAAACACCATATATTTT
>-|few|TRBJ1-3|TRBV5-1|16
CASSQLGQPSGNTIYF
TGCGCCAGCAGCCAACTGGGACAACCGTCTGGAAACACCATATATTTT
>-|-|TRBJ2-5|TRBV2|12
CASRGPLETQYF
TGTGCCAGCAGGGGCCCTCTGGAGACCCAGTACTTC
>TRBD1|-|TRBJ1-3|TRBV4-1|16
CASSQGDRALEGAIYF
TGCGCCAGCAGCCAAGGGGACAGGGCTCTGGAAGGGGCCATATATTTT
>-|-|TRBJ2-1|TRBV5-1|14
CASSLGPIDTEQFF
TGCGCCAGCAGCTTGGGGCCGATCGACACCGAGCAGTTCTTC
>-|-|TRBJ1-2|TRBV25-1|13
CASKRGREHGYTF
TGTGCCAGCAAAAGGGGCCGAGAACATGGCTACACCTTC
>TRBD1|-|TRBJ1-5|TRBV11-2|14
CASSSRDSGQPQHF
TGTGCCAGCAGCTCGCGGGACAGCGGGCAGCCCCAGCATTTT
>TRBD2|-|TRBJ2-7|TRBV29-1|11
CSVALAAEQYF
TGCAGCGTCGCACTAGCGGCCGAGCAGTACTTC
>-|-|TRBJ2-2|TRBV7-6|16
CASSFPSGLSPGELFF
TGTGCCAGCAGCTTCCCCTCGGGACTGTCCCCCGGGGAGCTGTTTTTT
>-|-|TRBJ2-6|TRBV25-1|13
CASSHSGANVLTF
TGTGCCAGCAGTCACTCTGGGGCCAACGTCCTGACTTTC
>TRBD2|few|TRBJ2-3|TRBV25-1|15
CASGPSGLVGDTQYF
TGTGCCAGCGGTCCCTCGGGACTAGTAGGGGATACGCAGTATTTT
>-|-|TRBJ1-2|TRBV27|14
CASSQQGTNYGYTF
TGTGCCAGCAGCCAACAGGGTACTAACTATGGCTACACCTTC
>-|-|TRBJ2-1|TRBV7-9|12
CASSLLYNEQFF
TGTGCCAGCAGCTTACTCTACAATGAGCAGTTCTTC
>TRBD1|-|TRBJ1-2|TRBV7-8|16
CASSLGPGTGNYGYTF
TGTGCCAGCAGCTTGGGTCCCGGGACAGGGAACTATGGCTACACCTTC
>TRBD2|-|TRBJ2-2|TRBV9|17
CASSVSSGMDNTGELFF
TGTGCCAGCAGCGTCTCTAGCGGGATGGATAACACCGGGGAGCTGTTTTTT
>-|few|TRBJ2-1|TRBV27|11
CASSLFNEQFF
TGTGCCAGCTCCCTCTTCAATGAGCAGTTCTTC
>TRBD2|-|TRBJ2-7|TRBV30|14
CAWLRLAGAYEQYF
TGTGCCTGGCTCAGACTAGCGGGAGCCTACGAGCAGTACTTC
>TRBD1|-|TRBJ2-1|TRBV29-1|13
CSASGQGRHEQFF
TGCAGCGCCTCGGGACAGGGGAGGCATGAGCAGTTCTTC
>-|-|TRBJ2-7|TRBV7-2|14
CASRFSAGSYEQYF
TGTGCCAGCAGGTTCAGCGCTGGCTCCTACGAGCAGTACTTC
>TRBD1|-|TRBJ2-1|TRBV7-6|17
CASSLGATGGARNEQFF
TGTGCCAGCAGCTTAGGGGCGACAGGGGGCGCGCGGAATGAGCAGTTCTTC
>-|-|TRBJ1-1|TRBV2|16
CASSVFRAGVGTEAFF
TGTGCCAGCAGTGTTTTCAGGGCTGGAGTTGGCACTGAAGCTTTCTTT
>-|-|TRBJ2-2|TRBV20-1|11
CSARDIGELFF
TGCAGTGCTAGAGACATCGGGGAGCTGTTTTTT
>-|-|TRBJ2-7|TRBV13|14
CASGSIKLNYEQYF
TGTGCCAGCGGCAGTATCAAGTTGAACTACGAGCAGTACTTC
>-|-|TRBJ2-2|TRBV5-1|12
CASSLKVEKLFF
TGCGCCAGCAGCTTGAAGGTGGAGAAGCTGTTTTTT
>TRBD1|-|TRBJ1-1|TRBV6-5|15
CASSPGDRGPTEAFF
TGTGCCAGCAGCCCTGGGGACAGGGGGCCGACTGAAGCTTTCTTT
>TRBD1|-|TRBJ1-1|TRBV6-5|14
CASSWTGLNTEAFF
TGTGCCAGCAGCTGGACAGGCCTGAACACTGAAGCTTTCTTT
>TRBD2|-|TRBJ2-1|TRBV4-2|16
CASSQETSGHSSEQFF
TGTGCCAGCAGCCAAGAAACTAGCGGACACTCCTCGGAGCAGTTCTTC
>-|-|TRBJ2-7|TRBV28|15
CASSRSGSGAYEQYF
TGTGCCAGCAGCCGCTCAGGGTCAGGCGCCTACGAGCAGTACTTC
>TRBD2|-|TRBJ2-1|TRBV29-1|15
CSVEPRPSGYNEQFF
TGCAGCGTTGAACCCCGCCCTAGCGGGTACAATGAGCAGTTCTTC